The entry that follows covers one T cell receptor beta chain sequence. This clonotype was picked up a small number of times. The clone's antigen remains unknown. Qualities for individual bases were not recorded, and no much larger clone is one base off. The data originate from a study of T cells in Graves' hyperthyroidism and ophthalmopathy (dated by TCRdb to about 2019). With regard to the full study: Peripheral blood was sampled at the time of initial diagnosis, prior to any treatment. To identify TCR V-J signatures that set the groups apart, the researchers used a discovery cohort of 100 patients, made up of some 41 with Graves' ophthalmopathy and some 56 with stable Graves' hyperthyroidism. Prospective prediction of ophthalmopathy was tested in an independent validation cohort consisting of 18 to 20 hyperthyroidism patients and approximately 16 patients who later progressed to ophthalmopathy. The approximately 100 discovery patients were randomly split 7:3 into training and test sets. Thyroid tissue and blood T-cell repertoires from about six Graves' hyperthyroidism patients were also compared in the study. After sampling, hyperthyroidism patients received methimazole starting at 30 mg daily, and ophthalmopathy patients received high-dose intravenous methylprednisolone. The paper reports TCR Vbeta CDR3 sequencing of some 140 peripheral blood samples: 40 or so ophthalmopathy, under 85 hyperthyroidism and around 17 progressor patients.

Graves' hyperthyroidism was defined as stable when no progression to ophthalmopathy occurred over 18 months of follow-up. Hyperthyroidism patients were newly diagnosed, had a disease duration of under 2 months, and were aged 18 to 65 years. The study excluded patients with uncontrolled infections, other autoimmune diseases, pregnancy or lactation. Diagnoses relied on clinical symptoms, serum thyroxine and TRAb, thyroid ultrasound and orbital computed tomography. PBMCs were separated from about 10 ml of fresh peripheral blood using Ficoll-Paque density gradient centrifugation. Total RNA was extracted using Trizol reagent, and RNA quality was assessed on an Agilent 2100 Bioanalyzer. TCR beta CDR3 regions were amplified from RNA transcripts. A first-round RT-PCR of the TCR CDR3 used the HTBI primer set with the Qiagen OneStep RT-PCR kit. Libraries were constructed in a second round of multiplex PCR, after which size selection and purification were performed. Libraries were sequenced paired-end with 100 bp reads on an Illumina HiSeq2000. For the original study's pipeline: SOAPnuke was used to process the raw data, throwing out any read that contained adapters or uncalled bases, had a mean Phred below 15, or lacked an exact constant-primer or identifier match. High-quality paired reads were merged with COPE v1.2.5, and unique nucleotide sequences were defined as clonotypes. MiTCR v1.1 was used to align clonotypes to the IMGT TRBV, TRBD and TRBJ reference segments. The analysis was restricted to V-J combinations with a frequency above 0.0001, which together covered roughly 99% of the repertoires. A TCS score was defined as the ratio of F50 (clonal expansion) to E x V (chaos), with BLOSUM62-based TCRdist applied between CDR3 peptides within each V-J. Welch's t-statistics and random forest reduced just over 500 V-J features to roughly 13, which were used in a naive Bayes classifier (R e1071). The Morisita-Horn index was used to measure how similar the thyroid and blood repertoires were. In-frame beta chains were kept once TCRdb had trimmed the public reads at Q25 with fastp and called clones with MiXCR. Each entry merges the rows of one CDR3 protein and shows their most common DNA and genes. TCRdb's processing, not the study's, gives the V and J calls here. In this sample the table shows 750,000 to 950,000 distinct CDR3 sequences, over 35% of which occur a single time. Clones ranked in the top ten supply approximately 8.7% of the sample.

Reading the germline V gene gives CDR1 MNHEY and CDR2 SVGAGI. A distance of 14 bases separates the germline ends of V and J, which lose 5 bases and 4 bases respectively. From its cysteine to its phenylalanine, the CDR3 spans 14 amino acids. The DNA shown is the 42-base CDR3, in frame from base 1. Study-wide conclusions, independent of this receptor: In validation, the model predicted progression to ophthalmopathy with approximately 69% sensitivity and less than 75% specificity, a median of approximately 6.7 months before onset. Ophthalmopathy was separated from stable hyperthyroidism by a 13 V-J signature model, with about 88% sensitivity and roughly 81% specificity obtained in cross-validation and 80%/75% obtained in testing. Blood samples also contained most of the expanded thyroid clonotypes (frequency above 0.001), which suggests that blood repertoires may reflect thyroid immune responses. No statistical method was used to set the sample size in advance, and investigators knew the group allocation.

The clonotype was recovered from a man between 18 and 29 years old with Graves' hyperthyroidism. The rearrangement combines TRBV6-5 with TRBJ1-2; the D gene is perhaps TRBD1, on 6 matching bases. What was sequenced was blood. The DNA sequence is as follows: TGTGCCAGCAGTCCTACAGGGTTGTCCTATGGCTACACCTTC. It specifies CASSPTGLSYGYTF.